The 5 T cell receptor beta chains presented below share a single source sample, sequenced in a study of a mutant IDH1 vaccine in newly diagnosed glioma. Regarding time point: baseline, week 1 (first vaccination visit). Regarding treatment: pre-vaccination baseline after standard-of-care therapy. The assay was immunoSEQ multiplex PCR, and TCRdb's table has in-frame clones only and misses some. Of 50,000 to 75,000 clones in the sample, about 91% were seen once. The specimen was PBMCs, collected from a glioma patient treated with radiotherapy, temozolomide or both. The receptors here all came from a man in his fifties with glioma.

This sequence joins TRBV4-1 and TRBJ1-5; maybe TRBD1 (5 bases). This CDR3 region has 14 residues. V was pared by 4 bases and J by 7 bases, with 14 bases between. CDR1 and CDR2 (germline): MGHRA, YSYEKL. As DNA, the CDR3 is TGCGCCAGCAGCCTCGGGGGGAATGGGCAGCCCCAGCATTTT. It specifies CASSLGGNGQPQHF.

In nucleotides, the CDR3 is TGCGCCAGCAGCTTGGCCGGGGAGCGGGGCTCCTACGAGCAGTACTTC. As protein: CASSLAGERGSYEQYF. The V and J genes are TRBV5-1 and TRBJ2-7, with TRBD2 matching over 7 bases. CDR1 and CDR2 (germline): SGHRS, YFSETQ. The CDR3 sequence is 16 residues long. V lost 0 bases, J lost 0 bases, and 6 bases stayed unmatched.

V is TRBV19 and J is TRBJ2-7, with TRBD2 matching over 7 bases. Germline V lookup: CDR1 LNHDA, CDR2 SQIVND (reference sequence). CDR3 length: 14 residues. The V segment lost 6 bases and the J segment 3 bases; nucleotides outside the gene matches: 8. CDR3 bases: TGTGCCAGTAGCCTGGGAGGCGGGAGCTACGAGCAGTACTTC. It specifies CASSLGGGSYEQYF.

The genes are TRBV7-2 and TRBJ2-5; no clear D gene. The CDR3 is made up of 12 amino acids. Germline lookup yields CDR1 SGHTA and CDR2 FQGNSA. The V end was cut by 3 bases, the J end by 0 bases, with 2 bases between. As DNA, the CDR3 is TGTGCCAGCAGCTTGGACCAAGAGACCCAGTACTTC. It specifies CASSLDQETQYF.

This chain connects TRBV28 to TRBJ2-2; the match to TRBD2 covers 9 bases. Unmatched junction bases numbered 12, after V lost 6 bases and J lost 7 bases. The CDR3 has 16 amino acids. From germline, CDR1 is MDHEN and CDR2 SYDVKM. CDR3 coding DNA: TGTGCCAGCAGCCGTAGCGGGAGTCGGAAAAACGGGGAGCTGTTTTTT. Translation gives CASSRSGSRKNGELFF.